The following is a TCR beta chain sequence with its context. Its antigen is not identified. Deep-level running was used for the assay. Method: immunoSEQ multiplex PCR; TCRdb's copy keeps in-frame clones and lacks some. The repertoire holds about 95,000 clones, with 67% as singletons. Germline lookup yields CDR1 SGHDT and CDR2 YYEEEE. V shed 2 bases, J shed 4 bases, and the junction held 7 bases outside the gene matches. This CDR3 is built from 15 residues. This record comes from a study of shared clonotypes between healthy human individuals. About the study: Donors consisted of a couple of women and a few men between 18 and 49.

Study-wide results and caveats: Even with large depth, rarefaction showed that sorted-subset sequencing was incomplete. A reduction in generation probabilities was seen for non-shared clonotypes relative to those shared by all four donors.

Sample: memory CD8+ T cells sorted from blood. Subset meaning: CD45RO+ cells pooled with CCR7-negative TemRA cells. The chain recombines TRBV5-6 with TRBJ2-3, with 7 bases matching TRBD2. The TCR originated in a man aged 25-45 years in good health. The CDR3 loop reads CASSFRGRGPDTQYF. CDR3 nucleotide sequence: TGTGCCAGCAGCTTTCGGGGGAGGGGCCCAGATACGCAGTATTTT.